This T cell receptor (beta chain) was captured in a study of cytotoxic CD8 clonotypes in ibrutinib-treated CLL. About 2 micrograms of genomic DNA, which was extracted from cryopreserved PBMCs, served as the material used for the TCR beta libraries. The CDR3 spans 13 residues. Between the trimmed V and J ends, which lost 7 bases and 6 bases, there was a span of 15 bases. Germline CDR1 and CDR2: LNHDA and SQIVND (reference sequence). Assay: immunoSEQ multiplex PCR; the TCRdb copy retains only in-frame clones and omits some. The repertoire consists of 60,000 to 75,000 clones, with around nine tenths occurring once and the leading ten covering 3.1%.

The chain employs TRBV19 and TRBJ1-2; D gene ambiguous. The source was PBMCs, collected after 12 months of ibrutinib treatment. This sequence originates from a human donor with chronic lymphocytic leukemia. For the CDR3, the DNA is TGTGCCAGTATCGGGGTCCCTTCGAATGGCTACACCTTC. This sequence encodes CASIGVPSNGYTF.